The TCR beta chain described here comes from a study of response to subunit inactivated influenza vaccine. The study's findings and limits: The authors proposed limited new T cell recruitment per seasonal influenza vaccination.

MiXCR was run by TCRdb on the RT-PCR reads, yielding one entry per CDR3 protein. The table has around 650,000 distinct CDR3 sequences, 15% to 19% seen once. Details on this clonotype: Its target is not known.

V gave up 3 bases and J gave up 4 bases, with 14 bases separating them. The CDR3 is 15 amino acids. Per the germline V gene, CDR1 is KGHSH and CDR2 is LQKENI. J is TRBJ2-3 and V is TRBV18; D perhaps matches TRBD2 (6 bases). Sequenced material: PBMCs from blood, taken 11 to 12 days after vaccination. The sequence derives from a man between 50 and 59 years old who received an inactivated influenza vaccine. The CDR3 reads CASSPSGPPPDTQYF. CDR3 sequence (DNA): TGTGCCAGCTCACCGAGCGGGCCCCCTCCAGATACGCAGTATTTT. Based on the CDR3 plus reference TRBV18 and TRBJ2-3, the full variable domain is NAGVMQNPRHLVRRRGQEARLRCSPMKGHSHVYWYRQLPEEGLKFMVYLQKENIIDESGMPKERFSAEFPKEGPSILRIQQVVRGDSAAYFCASSPSGPPPDTQYFGPGTRLTVL.